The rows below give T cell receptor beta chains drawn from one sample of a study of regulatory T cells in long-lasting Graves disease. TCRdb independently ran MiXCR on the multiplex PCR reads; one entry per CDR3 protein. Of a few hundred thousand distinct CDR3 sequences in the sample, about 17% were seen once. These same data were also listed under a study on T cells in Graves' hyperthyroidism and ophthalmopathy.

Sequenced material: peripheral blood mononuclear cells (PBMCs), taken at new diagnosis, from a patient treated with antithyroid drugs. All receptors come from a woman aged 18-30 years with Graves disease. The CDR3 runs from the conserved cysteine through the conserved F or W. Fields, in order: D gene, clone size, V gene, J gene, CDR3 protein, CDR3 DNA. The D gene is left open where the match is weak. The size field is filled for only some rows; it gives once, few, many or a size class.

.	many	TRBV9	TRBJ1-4	CASSVEEQGLAPTF	TGTGCCAGCAGCGTAGAGGAGCAGGGCCTAGCCCCAACTTTT
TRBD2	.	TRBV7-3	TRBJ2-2	CASSLTRGLAGIQGTGELFF	TGTGCCAGCAGCTTAACTCGTGGGCTAGCGGGGATACAAGGGACCGGGGAGCTGTTTTTT
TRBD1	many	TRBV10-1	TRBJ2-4	CASRDKADRVKNIQYF	TGCGCCAGCAGGGATAAAGCGGACAGGGTCAAAAACATTCAGTACTTC
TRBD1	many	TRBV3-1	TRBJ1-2	CASSWDSPRGGYTF	TGTGCCAGCAGCTGGGACAGCCCCCGGGGGGGCTACACCTTC
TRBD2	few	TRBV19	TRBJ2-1	CASTGTSGNNEQFF	TGTGCCAGTACCGGGACTAGCGGGAACAATGAGCAGTTCTTC
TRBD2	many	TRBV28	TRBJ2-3	CASRSRAGLAGDTQYF	TGTGCCAGCAGATCTAGGGCGGGACTAGCGGGAGATACGCAGTATTTT
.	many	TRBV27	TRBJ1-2	CASSFGVGDGYTF	TGTGCCAGCAGTTTCGGGGTCGGGGATGGCTACACCTTC
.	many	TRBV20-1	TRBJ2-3	CSALETRRGTDTQYF	TGCAGTGCGTTAGAGACTCGGCGAGGCACAGATACGCAGTATTTT
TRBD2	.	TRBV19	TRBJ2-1	CASSQAGLVNEQFF	TGTGCCAGTAGTCAAGCGGGACTGGTCAATGAGCAGTTCTTC
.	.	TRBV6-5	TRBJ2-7	CASSYDGRTYEQYF	TGTGCCAGCAGTTACGATGGGAGAACCTACGAGCAGTACTTC
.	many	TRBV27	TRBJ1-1	CASSSVDLLRTEAFF	TGTGCCAGCAGCTCCGTCGATCTATTAAGGACTGAAGCTTTCTTT
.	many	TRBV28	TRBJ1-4	CASSLLTVATNEKLFF	TGTGCCAGCAGTTTATTAACAGTGGCAACTAATGAAAAACTGTTTTTT
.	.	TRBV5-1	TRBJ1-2	CASSLASDLYFYGYTF	TGCGCCAGCAGCTTGGCGTCAGATCTCTACTTCTATGGCTACACCTTC